A single sample gave rise to the 13 T cell receptor beta chains below, sequenced in a study of shared clonotypes between healthy human individuals. Here immunoSEQ multiplex PCR was the method, and the copy in TCRdb shows in-frame clones only, minus some. The profile covers fewer than 2.5 million clones, with over 85% appearing a single time and around 0.4% taken by the ten largest. The specimen was naive CD4+ T cells from PBMCs. The subset was: CD45RA+ positively selected. The receptors come from a man aged 18 to 30 in good health. Some clones in this sample may be carry-over from other donors' samples.

To note about this clone: Other DNA sequences in this sample translate to the same CDR3. The chain is built from TRBV28 and TRBJ1-2; D is perhaps TRBD1 (6 bases). V was trimmed by 2 bases and J by 5 bases, leaving 9 bases between them. CDR1 is MDHEN and CDR2 is SYDVKM in the germline V gene. This CDR3 is 13 amino acids long. The CDR3 protein is CASSLGQGYGYTF. CDR3 sequence (DNA): TGTGCCAGCAGTTTAGGGCAGGGGTATGGCTACACCTTC.

This chain uses TRBV19 with TRBJ2-5, with a possible D match to TRBD1 (6 bases). V gave up 6 bases and J gave up 1 base, with 21 bases separating them. The CDR3 contains 17 residues. The germline gives CDR1 LNHDA, CDR2 SQIVND (reference sequence). Here the CDR3 reads CASSWGILDSGQETQYF. The CDR3 DNA reads TGTGCCAGTAGCTGGGGAATTTTGGACAGCGGCCAAGAGACCCAGTACTTC.

The chain uses TRBV14 and TRBJ2-5; 9 bases match TRBD2. From germline, CDR1 is SGHDN and CDR2 FVKESK. This CDR3 region has 15 residues. V lost 4 bases and J lost 7; bases outside the gene matches: 10. CDR3 in amino acids: CASSPLAGGRATQYF. The DNA of the CDR3 is TGTGCCAGCAGCCCCCTCGCGGGAGGGCGGGCGACCCAGTACTTC. Variable domain in full (rest from reference TRBV14 and TRBJ2-5): EAGVTQFPSHSVIEKGQTVTLRCDPISGHDNLYWYRRVMGKEIKFLLHFVKESKQDESGMPNNRFLAERTGGTYSTLKVQPAELEDSGVYFCASSPLAGGRATQYFGPGTRLLVL.

J is TRBJ1-4 and V is TRBV7-2; tentative D call: TRBD1 (6 bases). Germline lookup yields CDR1 SGHTA and CDR2 FQGNSA. V was cut by 5 bases and J by 4 bases, with 14 bases left in between. The CDR3 length is 15 residues. The DNA of the CDR3 is TGTGCCAGCAGCCCCCGGGGCAGGGGTAATGAAAAACTGTTTTTT. Amino acids: CASSPRGRGNEKLFF. The variable domain in full, completed from reference TRBV7-2 and TRBJ1-4, reads GAGVSQSPSNKVTEKGKDVELRCDPISGHTALYWYRQSLGQGLEFLIYFQGNSAPDKSGLPSDRFSAERTGGSVSTLTIQRTQQEDSAVYLCASSPRGRGNEKLFFGSGTQLSVL.

This clone was picked up a small number of times. The rearrangement joins TRBV5-1 to TRBJ2-1; 8 positions agree with TRBD2. In germline, CDR1 is SGHRS, CDR2 YFSETQ. This CDR3 is built from 19 residues. V was pared by 4 bases and J by 3 bases, with 18 bases of the junction left unmatched. The CDR3 DNA reads TGCGCCAGCAGCCGCTTTGGGGTCCCATCAAGCGGGAGCTACAATGAGCAGTTCTTC. It yields the protein CASSRFGVPSSGSYNEQFF.

CDR3 in amino acids: CASSPPGSSGYTF. CDR3 DNA: TGTGCCAGCTCACCACCGGGCAGCTCCGGCTACACCTTC. The chain has TRBV18 and TRBJ1-2, with D unclear. Germline CDR1 and CDR2: KGHSH and LQKENI. V gave up 0 bases and J gave up 8 bases, with 10 bases separating them. The CDR3 has 13 residues.

The J gene is TRBJ1-1, the V gene TRBV19; D gene uncertain. This CDR3 has 15 residues. Germline CDR1 is LNHDA and CDR2 is SQIVND (reference sequence). The V gene lost 5 bases and the J gene lost 1 base, with 14 bases spanning the gap. The CDR3 nucleotides are TGTGCCAGTAGTTGGGGATGGGAGCCGAACACTGAAGCTTTCTTT. Its translation is CASSWGWEPNTEAFF.

The count of this clone is one. The sample holds other DNA sequences that translate to the same CDR3. The gene calls are TRBV5-1 and TRBJ2-7, with 7 bases identical to TRBD2. The trim removed 5 bases at V and 0 bases at J, leaving 5 bases unmatched. This CDR3 is built from 14 residues. CDR1 SGHRS and CDR2 YFSETQ come from the germline V gene. CDR3 sequence: CASSFSGRSYEQYF. The CDR3 DNA reads as TGCGCCAGCAGTTTTAGCGGGCGCTCCTACGAGCAGTACTTC.

This clone was picked up one time. The chain joins TRBV9 to TRBJ2-5, with a tentative D call TRBD1 (6 bases). Trimming left V 3 bases short and J 5 bases short, with 14 bases between. CDR1 and CDR2 (germline): SGDLS, YYNGEE. The CDR3 totals 14 residues. The CDR3 coding sequence is TGTGCCAGCAGCGGGGGACATAATACGGAGACCCAGTACTTC. It is translated as CASSGGHNTETQYF.

The rearrangement links TRBV11-2 to TRBJ1-1; D gene uncertain. Germline V gene lookup returns CDR1 SGHAT and CDR2 FQNNGV. Trimming removed 5 bases from V and 4 bases from J, with 11 bases in between. The CDR3 is 13 amino acids. This chain's CDR3 is CASSTDSGTEAFF. In DNA form, the CDR3 reads TGTGCCAGCAGCACTGACTCGGGCACTGAAGCTTTCTTT. Based on the CDR3 plus reference TRBV11-2 and TRBJ1-1, the full variable domain is EAGVAQSPRYKIIEKRQSVAFWCNPISGHATLYWYQQILGQGPKLLIQFQNNGVVDDSQLPKDRFSAERLKGVDSTLKIQPAKLEDSAVYLCASSTDSGTEAFFGQGTRLTVV.

This clone was picked up one time. The sample carries other DNA sequences with the same CDR3. J is TRBJ2-1 and V is TRBV7-2; perhaps TRBD2 as D (5 bases). Germline CDR1 reads SGHTA; CDR2 reads FQGNSA. V shed 5 bases and J shed 0 bases, with 11 bases lying between them. This CDR3 has 15 residues. For the CDR3, the DNA is TGTGCCAGCAGCCTCACTAGGAACTCCTACAATGAGCAGTTCTTC. It encodes CASSLTRNSYNEQFF.

The chain is built from TRBV9 and TRBJ2-7, with TRBD1 as a possible D gene (6 bases). The ends were cut back, 3 bases at V and 2 bases at J, with 15 bases in the middle. Germline V gives CDR1 SGDLS, CDR2 YYNGEE. The CDR3 extends over 15 amino acids. CDR3 sequence reads: CASSASGTIPYEQYF. CDR3 nucleotides: TGTGCCAGCAGCGCCTCCGGGACAATACCCTACGAGCAGTACTTC.

The V call is TRBV28, the J call TRBJ2-2; D may be TRBD2 (6 bases). Trimming removed 4 bases at V and 4 bases at J, with 13 bases between. This CDR3 has 15 amino acids. Germline V gene sequence: CDR1 MDHEN, CDR2 SYDVKM. The CDR3 DNA sequence: TGTGCCAGCAGTTGGTACTCGCGGGGCACCGGGGAGCTGTTTTTT. It codes for CASSWYSRGTGELFF.